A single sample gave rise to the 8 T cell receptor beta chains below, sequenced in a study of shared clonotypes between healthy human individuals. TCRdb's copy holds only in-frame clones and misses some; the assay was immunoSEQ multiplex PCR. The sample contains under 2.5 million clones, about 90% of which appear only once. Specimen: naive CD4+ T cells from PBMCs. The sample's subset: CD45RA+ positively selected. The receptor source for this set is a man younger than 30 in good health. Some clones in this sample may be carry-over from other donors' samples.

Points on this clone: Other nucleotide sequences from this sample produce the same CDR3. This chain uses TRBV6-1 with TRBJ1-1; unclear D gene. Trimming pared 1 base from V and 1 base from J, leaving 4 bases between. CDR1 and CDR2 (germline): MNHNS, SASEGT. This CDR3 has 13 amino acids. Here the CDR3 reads CASSEGPNTEAFF. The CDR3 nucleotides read TGTGCCAGCAGTGAAGGGCCGAACACTGAAGCTTTCTTT.

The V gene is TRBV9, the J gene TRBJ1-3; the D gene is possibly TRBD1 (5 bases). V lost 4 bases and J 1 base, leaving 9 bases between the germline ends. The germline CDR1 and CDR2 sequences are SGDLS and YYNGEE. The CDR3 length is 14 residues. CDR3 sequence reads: CASSPGGSGNTIYF. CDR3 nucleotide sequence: TGTGCCAGCAGCCCCGGGGGGTCTGGAAACACCATATATTTT.

The DNA for the CDR3 is TGTGCCAGCAGTTTGTGGGTTCGATTAGATACGCAGTATTTT. It encodes CASSLWVRLDTQYF. This chain joins TRBV28 and TRBJ2-3; D remains unclear. CDR1 and CDR2 from the germline V gene are MDHEN and SYDVKM. The V gene lost 3 bases and the J gene lost 5 bases, with 12 bases spanning the gap. This CDR3 is built from 14 residues.

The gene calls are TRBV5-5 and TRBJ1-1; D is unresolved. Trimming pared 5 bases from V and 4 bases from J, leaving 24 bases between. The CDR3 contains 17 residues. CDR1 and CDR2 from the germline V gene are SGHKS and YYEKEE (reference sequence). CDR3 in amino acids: CASRRKGGPIEGTEAFF. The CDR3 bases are TGTGCCAGCAGGAGGAAGGGAGGACCGATTGAGGGCACTGAAGCTTTCTTT.

The CDR3 DNA reads TGCGCCAGCAGCCTGGACCTACCCCCGGAGGGAAATGAGCAGTTCTTC. It specifies CASSLDLPPEGNEQFF. V usage is TRBV4-3 and J usage is TRBJ2-1; TRBD2 is a possible D gene (6 bases). Germline V CDR1 and CDR2: LGHNA, YSLEER. This CDR3 is 16 amino acids long. V was clipped by 4 bases and J by 7 bases, with 20 bases between them.

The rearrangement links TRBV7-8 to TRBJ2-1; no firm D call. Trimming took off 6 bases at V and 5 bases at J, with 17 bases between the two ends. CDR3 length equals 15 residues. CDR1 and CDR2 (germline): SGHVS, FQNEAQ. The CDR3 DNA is TGTGCCAGCAGTCCCGTCTTCGCGCTTAACAATGAGCAGTTCTTC. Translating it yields CASSPVFALNNEQFF. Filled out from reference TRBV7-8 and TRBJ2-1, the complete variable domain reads GAGVSQSPRYKVAKRGQDVALRCDPISGHVSLFWYQQALGQGPEFLTYFQNEAQLDKSGLPSDRFFAERPEGSVSTLKIQRTQQEDSAVYLCASSPVFALNNEQFFGPGTRLTVL.

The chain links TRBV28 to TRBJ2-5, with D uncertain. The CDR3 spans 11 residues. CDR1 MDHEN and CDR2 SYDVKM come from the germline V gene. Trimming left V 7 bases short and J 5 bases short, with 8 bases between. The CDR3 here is CASTQTETQYF. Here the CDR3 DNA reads TGTGCCAGCACCCAGACGGAGACCCAGTACTTC.

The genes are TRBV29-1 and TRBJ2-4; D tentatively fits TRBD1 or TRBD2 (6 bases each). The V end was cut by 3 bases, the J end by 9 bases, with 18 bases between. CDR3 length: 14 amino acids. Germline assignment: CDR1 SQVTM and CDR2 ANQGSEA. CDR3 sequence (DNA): TGCAGCGTTGATTTTCTTGCCAGGGGAGGCATTCAGTACTTC. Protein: CSVDFLARGGIQYF.